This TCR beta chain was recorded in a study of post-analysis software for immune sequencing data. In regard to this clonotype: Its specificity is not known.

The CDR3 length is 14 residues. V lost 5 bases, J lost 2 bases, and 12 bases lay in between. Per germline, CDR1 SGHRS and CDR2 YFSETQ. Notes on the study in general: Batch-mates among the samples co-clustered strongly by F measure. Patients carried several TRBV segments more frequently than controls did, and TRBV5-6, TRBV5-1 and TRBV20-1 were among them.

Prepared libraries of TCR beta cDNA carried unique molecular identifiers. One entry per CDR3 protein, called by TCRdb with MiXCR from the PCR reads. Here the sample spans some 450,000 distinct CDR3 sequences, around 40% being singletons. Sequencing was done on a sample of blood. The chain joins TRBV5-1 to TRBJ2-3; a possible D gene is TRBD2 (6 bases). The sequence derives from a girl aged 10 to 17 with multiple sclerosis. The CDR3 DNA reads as TGCGCCAGCAGACTAGCCATAGACACAGATACGCAGTATTTT. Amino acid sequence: CASRLAIDTDTQYF.